The 19 T cell receptor beta chains presented below share a single source sample, sequenced in a study of T cell responses to AZD1222 COVID-19 vaccine. The table came from immunoSEQ multiplex PCR; TCRdb's copy has only in-frame clones and leaves some out. This table has 110,000 to 150,000 clones, 90% to 95% appearing once. The material sequenced was peripheral blood, taken on day 0 of AZD1222 vaccination. All receptors come from an adult in good health.

The rearrangement uses TRBV12-5 and TRBJ1-1; D gene uncertain. The CDR3 covers 13 residues. The germline CDR1 and CDR2 sequences are LGHNT and FRNRAP. Trimming removed 5 bases from V and 1 base from J, with 8 bases in between. The CDR3 reads CASGPTQNTEAFF. The CDR3 nucleotides read TGTGCTAGTGGTCCAACACAGAACACTGAAGCTTTCTTT.

This chain uses TRBV3-1 (or the pseudogene TRBV3-2) with TRBJ1-3; 10 nucleotides match TRBD1. The CDR3 length is 15 residues. The trim removed 4 bases at V and 5 bases at J, leaving 5 bases unmatched. Germline loops: CDR1 LGHDT, CDR2 YNNKEL (reference sequence). The CDR3: CASSRPTGGRNTIYF. The CDR3, as DNA: TGTGCCAGCAGCCGCCCGACAGGGGGCAGAAACACCATATATTTT.

This chain uses TRBV6-5 with TRBJ2-1; TRBD2 aligns across 8 bases. Germline V CDR1 and CDR2: MNHEY, SVGAGI. With V trimmed by 3 bases and J by 5 bases, 6 bases remained unmatched. The CDR3 is made up of 15 amino acids. This CDR3 reads CASSYPGTRDNEQFF. CDR3 DNA: TGTGCCAGCAGTTATCCCGGGACTAGGGACAATGAGCAGTTCTTC.

The rearrangement joins TRBV2 to TRBJ1-2; D might be TRBD1 (6 bases). This CDR3 comprises 15 residues. The V and J ends lost 5 bases and 2 bases respectively, with 15 bases between them. Germline CDR1 reads SNHLY; CDR2 reads FYNNEI. In nucleotides, the CDR3 is TGTGCCAGCAGTTTTTTGAGGGGGACAAACTATGGCTACACCTTC. Its protein product is CASSFLRGTNYGYTF.

In its sample, this clone was seen once. The chain carries TRBV21-1 and TRBJ2-7. TRBV21-1 is reported as a pseudogene. The CDR3 runs to 15 residues. The CDR3 is CASSKGSSSQGEQYF. The CDR3 DNA sequence: TGTGCCAGCAGCAAAGGTAGCTCTAGCCAGGGCGAGCAGTACTTC.

V usage is TRBV18 and J usage is TRBJ1-5; D is possibly TRBD1 (5 bases). The V end was cut by 2 bases, the J end by 6 bases, with 11 bases between. Germline V gene lookup returns CDR1 KGHSH and CDR2 LQKENI. The CDR3 is 14 residues long. The DNA of the CDR3 is TGTGCCAGCTCACCAGACAGTGGGGGTCAGCCCCAGCATTTT. The encoded protein is CASSPDSGGQPQHF.

The chain uses TRBV11-2 and TRBJ1-6; no reliable D call. Trimming removed 3 bases from V and 7 bases from J, with 10 bases in between. In germline, CDR1 is SGHAT, CDR2 FQNNGV. The CDR3 covers 14 residues. The CDR3 nucleotides are TGTGCCAGCAGCTTTGTCCAGAAGAATTCACCCCTCCACTTT. Its protein product is CASSFVQKNSPLHF.

The chain links TRBV20-1 to TRBJ2-1; possible D gene TRBD2, 6 bases. Germline values: CDR1 DFQATT, CDR2 SNEGSKA (reference sequence). The CDR3 spans 11 residues. The V and J ends lost 2 bases and 10 bases respectively, with 9 bases between them. The CDR3 region has the DNA TGCAGTGCTAGAAGGGGAGGCGAGCAGTTCTTC. This codes for CSARRGGEQFF.

The rearrangement uses TRBV6-6 and TRBJ2-2, with D unresolved. Trimming left V 2 bases short and J 3 bases short, with 7 bases between. The CDR3 totals 14 residues. From germline, CDR1 is MNHNY and CDR2 SVGAGI (reference sequence). The DNA of the CDR3 is TGTGCCAGCAGTTACACGCGGTACACCGGGGAGCTGTTTTTT. Translating gives CASSYTRYTGELFF.

The J gene is TRBJ2-1, the V gene TRBV6-5; 12 bases fit TRBD2. The length of the CDR3 is 15 residues. V was clipped by 7 bases and J by 4 bases; unmatched bases: 5. Germline V gives CDR1 MNHEY, CDR2 SVGAGI. In nucleotides, the CDR3 is TGTGCCAGCAAACAACTAGCGGGAGGATACAATGAGCAGTTCTTC. Translated, it gives CASKQLAGGYNEQFF.

The chain joins TRBV11-1 to TRBJ2-1; tentatively, D is TRBD2 (6 bases). This CDR3 is 15 amino acids long. With 3 bases removed from V and 6 bases from J, the gap between germline ends came to 15 bases. Germline V gives CDR1 SGHAT, CDR2 FQDESV (reference sequence). The CDR3 DNA is TGTGCCAGCAGCTTCGGTTCACTAGCCGGCAATGAGCAGTTCTTC. It is translated as CASSFGSLAGNEQFF.

V and J are TRBV2 and TRBJ1-2, with a tentative D call TRBD1 (5 bases). Per the germline V gene, CDR1 is SNHLY and CDR2 is FYNNEI. V shed 5 bases and J shed 4 bases, with 17 bases lying between them. There are 15 residues in the CDR3. CDR3 loop: CASSWRLKGSYGYTF. The CDR3 region has the DNA TGTGCCAGCAGTTGGCGACTGAAGGGGAGCTATGGCTACACCTTC.

CDR3 amino acids: CASSLSPRSGSYEQYF. The DNA for the CDR3 is TGTGCCAGCAGTTTATCCCCGCGGTCCGGCTCCTACGAGCAGTACTTC. The J gene is TRBJ2-7, the V gene TRBV28, with D unresolved. V was shortened by 1 base and J by 0 bases, with 13 bases between the two germline ends. The germline V gene encodes CDR1 MDHEN and CDR2 SYDVKM. The CDR3 loop spans 16 amino acids.

V is TRBV12-5 and J is TRBJ2-2, with D perhaps assigned TRBD1 or TRBD2 (6 bases each). Germline values: CDR1 LGHNT, CDR2 FRNRAP. CDR3 length: 16 residues. Trimming stripped 2 bases from V and 5 bases from J, with 15 bases between. For the CDR3, the DNA is TGTGCTAGTGGTTTGCTCCCCGGGGGCGGGACCGGGGAGCTGTTTTTT. Translation: CASGLLPGGGTGELFF.

The J gene is TRBJ2-5, the V gene TRBV5-4; tentative D call: TRBD1 (6 bases). CDR1 is SGHNT, CDR2 YYREEE, per germline (reference sequence). The CDR3 sequence is 15 residues long. Trimming stripped 4 bases from V and 4 bases from J, with 17 bases between. The CDR3 DNA sequence: TGTGCCAGCAGCACAACCGGGACATCGGGAGAGACCCAGTACTTC. The encoded protein is CASSTTGTSGETQYF.

The chain employs TRBV2 and TRBJ2-7, with TRBD2 matching over 14 bases. The junction had 9 bases not matched to a gene; V was cut back by 8 bases and J by 6 bases. The CDR3 runs 15 residues. CDR1 and CDR2 from the germline V gene are SNHLY and FYNNEI. CDR3 residues: CASATLGLAGGEQYF. The CDR3 bases are TGTGCCAGCGCTACTCTAGGACTAGCGGGGGGCGAGCAGTACTTC.

V is TRBV2 and J is TRBJ1-5; no clear D. V was shortened by 6 bases and J by 1 base, with 10 bases between the two germline ends. This CDR3 comprises 14 residues. Per germline, CDR1 SNHLY and CDR2 FYNNEI. The CDR3 loop is CASSGELSNQPQHF. Written as DNA, the CDR3 is TGTGCCAGCAGCGGGGAGTTGAGCAATCAGCCCCAGCATTTT.

The rearrangement links TRBV10-1 to TRBJ1-1; D is undetermined. This CDR3 is built from 13 residues. V gave up 6 bases and J gave up 5 bases, with 13 bases separating them. Germline V gene lookup returns CDR1 WNHNN and CDR2 SYGVQD (reference sequence). CDR3 sequence reads: CASRTAGDTEAFF. The CDR3 DNA follows: TGCGCCAGCAGAACAGCAGGAGATACTGAAGCTTTCTTT.

This rearrangement joins TRBV12-5 to TRBJ2-7, with TRBD1 matching 7 bases. This CDR3 spans 14 amino acids. The junction had 10 bases not matched to a gene; V was cut back by 6 bases and J by 5 bases. Germline V gives CDR1 LGHNT, CDR2 FRNRAP. CDR3 coding DNA: TGTGCTAGTGGCCGAGATCTGACAGGGAACGAGCAGTACTTC. Encoded protein: CASGRDLTGNEQYF.